The next 18 T cell receptor beta chains were all read from a single sample in a study of T cell changes during pregnancy in multiple sclerosis. Assay: immunoSEQ multiplex PCR; the TCRdb copy retains only in-frame clones and omits some. The data hold 45,000 to 65,000 clones, with approximately 93% observed a single time. The material was CD8+ T cells from peripheral blood mononuclear cells, obtained in the third trimester of pregnancy. All receptors come from a female donor with multiple sclerosis, enrolled in a pregnancy study.

CDR3 protein: CATDSGQGVIETQYF. In DNA form, the CDR3 reads TGTGCCACGGACTCGGGACAGGGGGTTATCGAGACCCAGTACTTC. The V call is TRBV10-3, the J call TRBJ2-5, with 11 bases that match TRBD1. The CDR3 has 15 residues. CDR1 ENHRY and CDR2 SYGVKD come from the germline V gene. With 10 bases clipped from V and 5 bases from J, the junction kept 12 bases outside the gene matches.

The chain couples TRBV19 to TRBJ1-1; D possibly corresponds to TRBD1 (5 bases). CDR1 is LNHDA, CDR2 SQIVND, per germline (reference sequence). The CDR3 contains 13 residues. V was pared by 1 base and J by 6 bases, with 9 bases between. The DNA for the CDR3 is TGTGCCAGTAGTATAGGGGGGAGGGCTGAAGCTTTCTTT. This encodes CASSIGGRAEAFF.

This clone has a single count. V usage is TRBV7-9 and J usage is TRBJ2-5; D perhaps matches TRBD1 (5 bases). The CDR3 has 13 amino acids. V lost 7 bases to trimming and J lost 5 bases, with 14 bases between them. Germline values: CDR1 SEHNR, CDR2 FQNEAQ (reference sequence). CDR3 sequence (DNA): TGTGCCAGCAACGCGGAGACAGTGGAGACCCAGTACTTC. Translation: CASNAETVETQYF.

This chain links TRBV25-1 with TRBJ2-3; D not resolved. This CDR3 is built from 15 residues. Germline V gives CDR1 MGHDK, CDR2 SYGVNS. Deletions cut 6 bases from V and 1 base from J, with 14 bases between. The CDR3: CASRAIGSRTDTQYF. The CDR3 nucleotides are TGTGCCAGCAGGGCTATAGGTAGCCGCACAGATACGCAGTATTTT. Full variable domain (outside the CDR3, taken from reference TRBV25-1 and TRBJ2-3): EADIYQTPRYLVIGTGKKITLECSQTMGHDKMYWYQQDPGMELHLIHYSYGVNSTEKGDLSSESTVSRIRTEHFPLTLESARPSHTSQYLCASRAIGSRTDTQYFGPGTRLTVL.

This clone appeared a single time. V usage is TRBV5-4 and J usage is TRBJ2-7; no clear D. V was cut by 1 base and J by 3 bases, with 8 bases left in between. The length of the CDR3 is 13 residues. Germline CDR1 reads SGHNT; CDR2 reads YYREEE (reference sequence). CDR3 protein: CASSLLAGYEQYF. CDR3 nucleotide sequence: TGTGCCAGCAGCTTGCTGGCAGGCTACGAGCAGTACTTC.

V gene TRBV6-5 combines with J gene TRBJ2-7, with 9 bases aligning to TRBD1. Unmatched junction bases numbered 3, after V lost 6 bases and J lost 6 bases. Germline V gene data show CDR1 as MNHEY and CDR2 as SVGAGI. The CDR3 consists of 12 residues. The CDR3 bases are TGTGCCAGCAGATTGACAGGGGGCGAGCAGTACTTC. Translation gives CASRLTGGEQYF.

The chain couples TRBV7-9 to TRBJ2-3; 10 bases map to TRBD2. V shed 5 bases and J 3 bases; nucleotides not matched to a gene: 11. This CDR3 spans 17 amino acids. Germline lookup yields CDR1 SEHNR and CDR2 FQNEAQ (reference sequence). The CDR3 is CASSVPRLAGVTDTQYF. CDR3 nucleotide sequence: TGTGCCAGCAGCGTTCCGAGACTAGCGGGTGTGACAGATACGCAGTATTTT. The full variable domain, rest sourced from reference TRBV7-9 and TRBJ2-3, is DTGVSQNPRHKITKRGQNVTFRCDPISEHNRLYWYRQTLGQGPEFLTYFQNEAQLEKSRLLSDRFSAERPKGSFSTLEIQRTEQGDSAMYLCASSVPRLAGVTDTQYFGPGTRLTVL.

The V and J genes are TRBV15 and TRBJ1-5, with D tentatively TRBD1 (6 bases). In germline, CDR1 is LNHNV, CDR2 YYDKDF (reference sequence). The CDR3 spans 15 residues. Trimming took off 2 bases at V and 3 bases at J, with 11 bases between the two ends. The CDR3 protein is CATSRNTGYNQPQHF. The CDR3 nucleotides read TGTGCCACCAGCAGAAATACAGGGTACAATCAGCCCCAGCATTTT.

CDR3 amino acids: CASRRMAEEKLFF. The CDR3 nucleotides read TGTGCCAGCAGGAGAATGGCGGAAGAAAAACTGTTTTTT. The chain recombines TRBV9 with TRBJ1-4; the D is unclear. Trimming cost V 5 bases and J 8 bases, with 13 bases left between them. Germline CDR1 reads SGDLS; CDR2 reads YYNGEE. The CDR3 is 13 amino acids.

This clone was counted between two and nine times. The rearrangement uses TRBV27 and TRBJ1-1; 7 bases line up with TRBD1. CDR3 length: 14 residues. The V gene's germline CDR1 is MNHEY and CDR2 SMNVEV (reference sequence). Trimming cost V 8 bases and J 4 bases; bases outside gene matches: 10. The CDR3 here is CASGPSGGITEAFF. The CDR3 nucleotides read TGTGCCAGCGGGCCCTCAGGGGGGATCACTGAAGCTTTCTTT.

The chain couples TRBV30 to TRBJ2-2; 7 nucleotides match TRBD1. V lost 0 bases and J lost 6; bases outside the gene matches: 4. Germline values: CDR1 GTSNPN, CDR2 SVGIG (reference sequence). This CDR3 comprises 14 residues. The CDR3, as DNA: TGTGCCTGGAGTGTATCCACAGGGGCCGGGGAGCTGTTTTTT. Protein sequence: CAWSVSTGAGELFF.

The V call is TRBV9, the J call TRBJ2-1; 13 nucleotides match TRBD2. Germline V gene lookup returns CDR1 SGDLS and CDR2 YYNGEE. The CDR3 sequence is 14 residues long. V lost 3 bases, J lost 14 bases, and 8 bases stayed unmatched. CDR3 in amino acids: CASSAGTSGTPEFF. The CDR3 DNA reads TGTGCCAGCAGCGCCGGGACTAGCGGGACCCCCGAGTTCTTC.

The chain joins TRBV27 to TRBJ1-4, with D tentatively TRBD1 (5 bases). V was pared by 3 bases and J by 5 bases, with 10 bases between. The germline V gene has CDR1 MNHEY and CDR2 SMNVEV (reference sequence). This CDR3 is built from 14 residues. CDR3 in amino acids: CASSFAGINEKLFF. The CDR3 DNA reads as TGTGCCAGCAGTTTCGCAGGGATCAATGAAAAACTGTTTTTT.

V and J are TRBV6-5 and TRBJ1-5; D gene unclear. Germline V gene data show CDR1 as MNHEY and CDR2 as SVGAGI. V shed 5 bases and J shed 4 bases, with 12 bases lying between them. The CDR3 contains 14 residues. The CDR3 loop reads CASSRRTGNQPQHF. CDR3 sequence (DNA): TGTGCCAGCAGTCGCCGGACGGGAAATCAGCCCCAGCATTTT.

The chain carries TRBV7-9 and TRBJ1-5; TRBD1 is a possible D gene (5 bases). The CDR3 is 14 residues long. Germline V lookup: CDR1 SEHNR, CDR2 FQNEAQ (reference sequence). V dropped 3 bases and J dropped 6 bases, with 12 bases sitting between them. CDR3 DNA sequence: TGTGCCAGCAGCTTGGGGCCAGGGCGTCAGCCCCAGCATTTT. Its protein product is CASSLGPGRQPQHF.

The J gene is TRBJ2-3, the V gene TRBV5-1; D gene unclear. The germline V gene has CDR1 SGHRS and CDR2 YFSETQ. The CDR3 runs 15 residues. Deletions cut 1 base from V and 6 bases from J, with 15 bases between. CDR3 protein: CASSLSEYQGDTQYF. The CDR3 DNA follows: TGCGCCAGCAGCTTGTCGGAGTACCAAGGCGATACGCAGTATTTT.

V is TRBV14 and J is TRBJ1-3, with D unresolved. Germline V CDR1 and CDR2: SGHDN, FVKESK. This CDR3 spans 16 amino acids. The V end was cut by 1 base, the J end by 0 bases, with 10 bases between. The CDR3 nucleotides read TGTGCCAGCAGCCAAGGCGAACAGCTCTCTGGAAACACCATATATTTT. Its protein is CASSQGEQLSGNTIYF.

Notes on this clone: Germline is not matched at one junction end, which may reflect a read error. The J gene is TRBJ2-7, the V gene TRBV5-4; 10 bases map to TRBD1. This CDR3 region has 12 residues. CDR1 SGHNT and CDR2 YYREEE come from the germline V gene (reference sequence). CDR3 DNA sequence: TGTGCCAGCAGCTTGGATGGGACAGGGGAGTGCTTC. It is translated as CASSLDGTGECF.